These 20 T cell receptor beta chains were all obtained from the same sample, sequenced in a study of Ad26.COV2.S vaccination and SARS-CoV-2 variants. Treatment reported: roughly 18 received Ad26.COV2.S at low or high dose, single or two shots; 5 received placebo; per-sample allocation not given. Sampling happened 63 days after the first vaccine or placebo injection. The table came from immunoSEQ multiplex PCR; TCRdb's copy has only in-frame clones and leaves some out. This table has some 290,000 clones, 85% to 90% appearing once. The sample consisted of peripheral blood, taken in a trial of Ad26.COV2.S vaccine versus placebo. These receptors came from a person between 18 and 65 years old who received the Ad26.COV2.S COVID-19 vaccine or a placebo.

The chain joins TRBV30 to TRBJ1-1; D not certain. The length of the CDR3 is 10 residues. V shed 3 bases and J shed 8 bases, with 7 bases lying between them. The germline V gene has CDR1 GTSNPN and CDR2 SVGIG (reference sequence). CDR3 DNA: TGTGCCTGGAGAGAAGGGGAAGCTTTCTTT. It yields the protein CAWREGEAFF.

The CDR3, as DNA: TGTGCCACCAGCAGAGGGCAGGGGGTCCGGTACGAGCAGTACTTC. It yields the protein CATSRGQGVRYEQYF. The chain links TRBV15 to TRBJ2-7; TRBD1 agrees at 7 bases. Trimming took 1 base from V and 4 from J; bases not matched to a gene: 7. Germline V CDR1 and CDR2: LNHNV, YYDKDF (reference sequence). The length of the CDR3 is 15 residues.

V usage is TRBV7-2 and J usage is TRBJ2-5; no clear D. CDR1 is SGHTA, CDR2 FQGNSA, per germline. There are 17 residues in the CDR3. Trimming stripped 1 base from V and 0 bases from J, with 15 bases between. CDR3 sequence (DNA): TGTGCCAGCAGCTTAGATTTCGGCTACCAGTACCAAGAGACCCAGTACTTC. Translating gives CASSLDFGYQYQETQYF.

This chain uses TRBV4-1 with TRBJ2-2; TRBD2 matches 13 bases. V lost 1 base and J lost 3; bases outside the gene matches: 11. The CDR3 runs to 20 residues. Germline values: CDR1 MGHRA, CDR2 YSYEKL. CDR3 amino acids: CASSQAWLPGLAGDTGELFF. The CDR3 coding sequence is TGCGCCAGCAGCCAAGCCTGGCTACCCGGACTAGCGGGGGACACCGGGGAGCTGTTTTTT.

J is TRBJ1-5 and V is TRBV5-6; possibly TRBD1 for D (6 bases). V shed 4 bases and J shed 6 bases, with 11 bases lying between them. This CDR3 contains 13 residues. Germline V CDR1 and CDR2: SGHDT, YYEEEE. CDR3 DNA: TGTGCCAGCAGCCTGGGGGCTAGTCAGCCCCAGCATTTT. Translating gives CASSLGASQPQHF.

This sequence joins TRBV9 and TRBJ1-1; possibly TRBD1 for D (5 bases). With 0 bases removed from V and 6 bases from J, the gap between germline ends came to 18 bases. This CDR3 comprises 16 residues. CDR1 is SGDLS and CDR2 is YYNGEE in the germline V gene. The CDR3 bases are TGTGCCAGCAGCGTAGCTGCAAAGATCGGGGCGGCTGAAGCTTTCTTT. This encodes CASSVAAKIGAAEAFF.

V and J are TRBV5-6 and TRBJ2-3, with a possible D match to TRBD2 (6 bases). Germline-derived CDR1 and CDR2 are SGHDT and YYEEEE. CDR3 length equals 17 residues. V was cut by 1 base and J by 0 bases, with 15 bases left in between. As DNA, the CDR3 is TGTGCCAGCAGCTTGACCACTAGCTTGCCTAGCACAGATACGCAGTATTTT. It is translated as CASSLTTSLPSTDTQYF.

The V gene is TRBV11-2, the J gene TRBJ1-1; 8 bases fit TRBD1. Germline V gene sequence: CDR1 SGHAT, CDR2 FQNNGV. This CDR3 has 16 residues. J was trimmed by 6 bases and V by 6 bases; bases with no gene match: 15. CDR3 sequence reads: CASSIAGGAFGSEAFF. The CDR3 coding sequence is TGTGCCAGCAGTATCGCAGGGGGCGCTTTTGGTTCTGAAGCTTTCTTT. Based on the CDR3 plus reference TRBV11-2 and TRBJ1-1, the full variable domain is EAGVAQSPRYKIIEKRQSVAFWCNPISGHATLYWYQQILGQGPKLLIQFQNNGVVDDSQLPKDRFSAERLKGVDSTLKIQPAKLEDSAVYLCASSIAGGAFGSEAFFGQGTRLTVV.

Concerning this clone itself: This CDR3 is also generated by other DNA sequences in the sample. The CDR3 nucleotides are TGCGCCAGCAGCTTGGGGGACAGGGGGCAAGAGACCCAGTACTTC. Translation gives CASSLGDRGQETQYF. The chain is built from TRBV5-1 and TRBJ2-5; TRBD1 matches 11 bases. This CDR3 spans 15 amino acids. V dropped 0 bases and J dropped 2; count of bases not matched to a gene: 0. Germline CDR1 and CDR2: SGHRS and YFSETQ.

The chain carries TRBV7-2 and TRBJ1-1; D is undetermined. Per germline, CDR1 SGHTA and CDR2 FQGNSA. V shed 3 bases and J shed 7 bases, with 9 bases lying between them. The CDR3 contains 12 residues. The CDR3 DNA sequence: TGTGCCAGCAGCTTGGGTAGTGGTGAAGCTTTCTTT. Protein: CASSLGSGEAFF.

The chain links TRBV7-2 to TRBJ1-6; tentatively, D is TRBD1 (5 bases). The germline V gene encodes CDR1 SGHTA and CDR2 FQGNSA. Trimming cost V 1 base and J 10 bases, with 14 bases left between them. The CDR3 has 15 amino acids. DNA of the CDR3: TGTGCCAGCAGCTTAGTAGGCGGGACGAAGTCACCCCTCCACTTT. Translated: CASSLVGGTKSPLHF. The full variable domain, rest sourced from reference TRBV7-2 and TRBJ1-6, is GAGVSQSPSNKVTEKGKDVELRCDPISGHTALYWYRQSLGQGLEFLIYFQGNSAPDKSGLPSDRFSAERTGGSVSTLTIQRTQQEDSAVYLCASSLVGGTKSPLHFGNGTRLTVT.

This chain joins TRBV29-1 and TRBJ2-4, with a weak D call TRBD2 (7 bases). There are 15 residues in the CDR3. Trimming took 6 bases from V and 8 from J, leaving 23 bases between them. Germline V CDR1 and CDR2: SQVTM, ANQGSEA. The CDR3 DNA is TGCAGCGTGTGGACAGTGGGAGGGCTCCGCGACATTCAGTACTTC. It encodes CSVWTVGGLRDIQYF.

The V gene is TRBV29-1, the J gene TRBJ1-1, with unresolved D. The CDR3 has 14 residues. V was shortened by 4 bases and J by 5 bases, with 17 bases between the two germline ends. The germline V gene encodes CDR1 SQVTM and CDR2 ANQGSEA. The CDR3 nucleotides are TGCAGCGTTGGTGGACCTCCGCTCGCAACTGAAGCTTTCTTT. Protein: CSVGGPPLATEAFF.

The chain joins TRBV29-1 to TRBJ1-1, with TRBD1 identical over 8 bases. The V gene's germline CDR1 is SQVTM and CDR2 ANQGSEA. With V trimmed by 5 bases and J by 1 base, 3 bases remained unmatched. The CDR3 is 13 amino acids. The CDR3 reads CSVRQGPNTEAFF. The CDR3, as DNA: TGCAGCGTTCGACAGGGGCCGAACACTGAAGCTTTCTTT.

Concerning this clone: A read error may account for a junction end that differs from germline. This chain uses TRBV4-1 with TRBJ1-1, with D tentatively TRBD1 (6 bases). The CDR3 loop spans 17 amino acids. The germline V gene has CDR1 MGHRA and CDR2 YSYEKL. Here the CDR3 DNA reads TGCGCCAGCAGTCAAGCGAGGACAGAACACATGAACACTGAAGCTTTCTTT. The encoded protein is CASSQARTEHMNTEAFF.

V and J are TRBV11-2 and TRBJ1-1, with TRBD1 as a possible D gene (5 bases). Germline loops: CDR1 SGHAT, CDR2 FQNNGV. The CDR3 spans 11 residues. V was shortened by 5 bases and J by 11 bases, with 12 bases between the two germline ends. CDR3 region: CASSPRDGAFF. The CDR3 DNA reads as TGTGCCAGCAGCCCGAGGGACGGGGCTTTCTTT.

The rearrangement links TRBV7-8 to TRBJ1-2; 9 bases align to TRBD1. The CDR3 has 13 residues. Germline CDR1 reads SGHVS; CDR2 reads FQNEAQ. The J segment lost 7 bases and the V segment lost 5 bases, leaving 5 bases of the junction unmatched. This chain's CDR3 is CASSRDRESGYTF. CDR3 DNA: TGTGCCAGCAGCCGGGACAGGGAATCTGGCTACACCTTC.

In DNA, the CDR3 is TGTGCCAGCAGCTTGTATACAACAAATTCACCCCTCCACTTT. Translation gives CASSLYTTNSPLHF. The genes are TRBV5-6 and TRBJ1-6; D gene unclear. Trimming shortened V by 1 base and J by 7 bases, and 9 bases separated the two germline ends. The CDR3 totals 14 residues. Germline values: CDR1 SGHDT, CDR2 YYEEEE.

This rearrangement joins TRBV7-2 to TRBJ2-7; either TRBD1 or TRBD2 may supply D (5 bases each). The CDR3 consists of 16 residues. Trimming pared 0 bases from V and 2 bases from J, leaving 14 bases between. Germline V CDR1 and CDR2: SGHTA, FQGNSA. CDR3 sequence (DNA): TGTGCCAGCAGCTTAGCGTTCAGGGTCGGGACCTACGAGCAGTACTTC. This gives the protein CASSLAFRVGTYEQYF.

This rearrangement joins TRBV7-2 to TRBJ2-5; D may be TRBD1 (6 bases). The CDR3 contains 18 residues. Germline assignment: CDR1 SGHTA and CDR2 FQGNSA. Trimming took off 5 bases at V and 0 bases at J, with 22 bases between the two ends. As DNA, the CDR3 is TGTGCCAGCAGCCCAGGACAGAGCGAACTCCAGTACCAAGAGACCCAGTACTTC. Translating it yields CASSPGQSELQYQETQYF. Looking up the rest from reference TRBV7-2 and TRBJ2-5 gives the full variable domain: GAGVSQSPSNKVTEKGKDVELRCDPISGHTALYWYRQSLGQGLEFLIYFQGNSAPDKSGLPSDRFSAERTGGSVSTLTIQRTQQEDSAVYLCASSPGQSELQYQETQYFGPGTRLLVL.